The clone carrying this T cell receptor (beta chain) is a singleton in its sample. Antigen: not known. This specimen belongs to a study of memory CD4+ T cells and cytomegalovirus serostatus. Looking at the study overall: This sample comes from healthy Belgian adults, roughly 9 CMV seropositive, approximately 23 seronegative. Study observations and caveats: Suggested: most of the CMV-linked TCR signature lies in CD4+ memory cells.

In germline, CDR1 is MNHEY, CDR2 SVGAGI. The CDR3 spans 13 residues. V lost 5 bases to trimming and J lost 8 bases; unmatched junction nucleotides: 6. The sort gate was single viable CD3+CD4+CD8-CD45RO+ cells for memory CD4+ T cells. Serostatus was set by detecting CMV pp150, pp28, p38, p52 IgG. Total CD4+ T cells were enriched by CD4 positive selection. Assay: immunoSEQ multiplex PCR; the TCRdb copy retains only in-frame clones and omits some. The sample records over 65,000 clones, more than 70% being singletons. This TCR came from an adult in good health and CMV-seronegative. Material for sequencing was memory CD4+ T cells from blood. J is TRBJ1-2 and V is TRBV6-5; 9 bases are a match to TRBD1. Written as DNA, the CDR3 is TGTGCCAGCAGTAGCCGGGACAGGGAAGGCTACACCTTC. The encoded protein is CASSSRDREGYTF.